This T cell receptor (beta chain) was recorded in a study of OX40 agonist ivuxolimab in advanced cancers. Details on this clone: Its antigen remains unidentified.

Study findings and constraints: Expanded clones belonging to CD8+ T cells outnumbered, on average, those of CD4+.

CDR1 is DFQATT, CDR2 SNEGSKA, per germline (reference sequence). This CDR3 has 10 amino acids. Trimming left V 6 bases short and J 4 bases short, with 4 bases between. Sequencing was performed with immunoSEQ multiplex PCR; in TCRdb, only in-frame clones are kept and a portion is missing. Among 60,000 to 100,000 clones listed, about 80% were seen once. The specimen was CD4+ or CD8+ T cells sorted from blood, collected in a trial of the OX40 agonist ivuxolimab. This chain connects TRBV20-1 to TRBJ1-3; D uncertain. This clonotype was sampled from an adult with an advanced solid tumor such as melanoma, head and neck, liver or kidney cancer. CDR3 sequence (DNA): TGCAGTGCCCTCGGAAACACCATATATTTT. It encodes CSALGNTIYF.